The 16 T cell receptor beta chains below were found in one sample sequenced in a study of siplizumab effects on memory and regulatory T cells. TCRdb's copy holds only in-frame clones and misses some; the assay was immunoSEQ multiplex PCR. This table holds about 97,000 clones, around 90% found once. Sequenced input: non-Treg CD4+ T cells sorted from blood. These receptors all stem from a human donor in good health.

The chain has TRBV9 and TRBJ2-3, with unresolved D. V was pared by 2 bases and J by 1 base, with 11 bases between. The CDR3 loop spans 15 amino acids. Germline V lookup: CDR1 SGDLS, CDR2 YYNGEE. The CDR3 DNA sequence: TGTGCCAGCAGCGTCCGGTCCTCTCGCACAGATACGCAGTATTTT. Translated, it gives CASSVRSSRTDTQYF.

The chain joins TRBV2 to TRBJ1-1, with TRBD1 identical over 11 bases. The CDR3 is 15 residues long. Germline CDR1 SNHLY, CDR2 FYNNEI. Unmatched junction bases numbered 3, after V lost 6 bases and J lost 0 bases. The CDR3 DNA is TGTGCCAGCAGGGACAGGGGGCTATTGAACACTGAAGCTTTCTTT. Protein sequence: CASRDRGLLNTEAFF. Full variable domain (rest looked up from reference TRBV2 and TRBJ1-1): EPEVTQTPSHQVTQMGQEVILRCVPISNHLYFYWYRQILGQKVEFLVSFYNNEISEKSEIFDDQFSVERPDGSNFTLKIRSTKLEDSAMYFCASRDRGLLNTEAFFGQGTRLTVV.

The chain employs TRBV5-1 and TRBJ2-5; D is unresolved. This CDR3 contains 15 residues. Germline CDR1 reads SGHRS; CDR2 reads YFSETQ. V shed 0 bases and J shed 0 bases, with 9 bases lying between them. The CDR3 DNA follows: TGCGCCAGCAGCTTGGGAACTCCCAACCAAGAGACCCAGTACTTC. The encoded protein is CASSLGTPNQETQYF.

The V gene is TRBV6-5, the J gene TRBJ2-5, with D tentatively TRBD2 (6 bases). V lost 4 bases and J 5 bases, leaving 14 bases between the germline ends. The CDR3 covers 14 residues. The germline V gene encodes CDR1 MNHEY and CDR2 SVGAGI. CDR3 sequence reads: CASSSGRDSETQYF. The CDR3 nucleotides read TGTGCCAGCAGTTCCGGCCGGGACTCTGAGACCCAGTACTTC.

This clone was detected only once. This chain uses TRBV20-1 with TRBJ2-1; no clear D. This CDR3 spans 10 amino acids. Trimming pared 6 bases from V and 10 bases from J, leaving 10 bases between. Per the germline V gene, CDR1 is DFQATT and CDR2 is SNEGSKA (reference sequence). The CDR3 loop reads CSAPRQEQFF. In DNA, the CDR3 is TGCAGTGCGCCGAGACAAGAGCAGTTCTTC.

The chain recombines TRBV5-6 with TRBJ1-6; weak D call: TRBD1 (6 bases). CDR1 and CDR2 (germline): SGHDT, YYEEEE. The CDR3 sequence is 14 residues long. Trimming removed 4 bases from V and 6 bases from J, with 11 bases in between. CDR3 loop: CASSPTGINSPLHF. The CDR3 DNA sequence: TGTGCCAGCAGCCCGACAGGAATTAATTCACCCCTCCACTTT.

J is TRBJ2-7 and V is TRBV21-1; no DNA check was done on the table's D call, TRBD1. TRBV21-1 is recorded as a pseudogene. CDR3 size: 13 residues. In nucleotides, the CDR3 is TGTGCCAGCCTTTGGGACAGGGTAGGGGAGCAGTACTTC. Amino acids: CASLWDRVGEQYF.

This chain joins TRBV11-3 and TRBJ2-6; the D call may be TRBD1 or TRBD2 (5 bases each). The V end lost 4 bases, the J end lost 2 bases, and 12 bases lay between the germline ends. The CDR3 is 16 residues long. Germline V gene sequence: CDR1 SGHNT, CDR2 YENEEA. CDR3 sequence: CASSSFLGAGANVLTF. CDR3 bases: TGTGCCAGCAGCTCCTTCCTGGGGGCTGGGGCCAACGTCCTGACTTTC.

The chain recombines TRBV10-3 with TRBJ2-1; TRBD1 might be the D (6 bases). The CDR3 is 13 amino acids. Between the trimmed V and J ends, which lost 6 bases and 6 bases, there was a span of 12 bases. Per the germline V gene, CDR1 is ENHRY and CDR2 is SYGVKD. The CDR3 DNA reads as TGTGCCATCAGGCCTACAGGGATCAATGAGCAGTTCTTC. Its translation: CAIRPTGINEQFF.

The rearrangement links TRBV5-1 to TRBJ1-4; D gene unclear. The CDR3 consists of 13 residues. CDR1 is SGHRS, CDR2 YFSETQ, per germline. Trimming took off 4 bases at V and 7 bases at J, with 11 bases between the two ends. The DNA for the CDR3 is TGCGCCAGCAGCGGGGAAGTGGGTGAAAAACTGTTTTTT. It codes for CASSGEVGEKLFF.

V is TRBV30 and J is TRBJ2-1; 10 bases are shared with TRBD1. The CDR3 is 20 residues long. In germline, CDR1 is GTSNPN, CDR2 SVGIG (reference sequence). The V segment lost 0 bases and the J segment 0 bases; nucleotides outside the gene matches: 14. CDR3 protein: CAWSVLRDRGRRRSYNEQFF. The CDR3 DNA is TGTGCCTGGAGTGTCTTGCGTGACAGGGGGCGAAGGCGCTCCTACAATGAGCAGTTCTTC. The complete variable domain, with remaining parts taken from reference TRBV30 and TRBJ2-1, reads SQTIHQWPATLVQPVGSPLSLECTVEGTSNPNLYWYRQAAGRGLQLLFYSVGIGQISSEVPQNLSASRPQDRQFILSSKKLLLSDSGFYLCAWSVLRDRGRRRSYNEQFFGPGTRLTVL.

V is TRBV5-6 and J is TRBJ2-1, with TRBD2 matching 8 bases. CDR3 length: 13 residues. The germline gives CDR1 SGHDT, CDR2 YYEEEE. J lost 9 bases, V lost 6 bases, and 8 bases had no gene match. As DNA, the CDR3 is TGTGCCAGCACCCAGTGGGCGGGAGGTGAGCAGTTCTTC. It codes for CASTQWAGGEQFF.

The chain has TRBV18 and TRBJ1-1; D might be TRBD1 (6 bases). The CDR3 has 14 amino acids. CDR1 and CDR2 (germline): KGHSH, LQKENI. The V end lost 3 bases, the J end lost 5 bases, and 13 bases lay between the germline ends. CDR3 protein: CASSPGAHLTEAFF. The CDR3 nucleotides read TGTGCCAGCTCACCGGGGGCGCATTTGACTGAAGCTTTCTTT.

V and J are TRBV5-6 and TRBJ1-3, with D uncertain. Between the trimmed V and J ends, which lost 2 bases and 5 bases, there was a span of 8 bases. This CDR3 spans 13 amino acids. Per germline, CDR1 SGHDT and CDR2 YYEEEE. CDR3 bases: TGTGCCAGCAGCTTAGGGCAGAGAAACACCATATATTTT. Translated: CASSLGQRNTIYF.

The gene calls are TRBV7-9 and TRBJ2-3; 11 positions match TRBD2. Trimming cost V 5 bases and J 1 base; bases outside gene matches: 8. The CDR3 has 17 residues. Germline CDR1 SEHNR, CDR2 FQNEAQ (reference sequence). The CDR3 DNA is TGTGCCAGCAGCCGTTTAGCGGGAGGGCGAGGCACAGATACGCAGTATTTT. Encoded protein: CASSRLAGGRGTDTQYF.

This clone showed up just once. The V call is TRBV19, the J call TRBJ1-2; the D is unclear. V shed 11 bases and J shed 2 bases, with 15 bases lying between them. This CDR3 is 13 amino acids long. Germline values: CDR1 LNHDA, CDR2 SQIVND (reference sequence). The CDR3 coding sequence is TGTGCCTCGGAGAAGCGTCCGAACTATGGCTACACCTTC. The encoded protein is CASEKRPNYGYTF.